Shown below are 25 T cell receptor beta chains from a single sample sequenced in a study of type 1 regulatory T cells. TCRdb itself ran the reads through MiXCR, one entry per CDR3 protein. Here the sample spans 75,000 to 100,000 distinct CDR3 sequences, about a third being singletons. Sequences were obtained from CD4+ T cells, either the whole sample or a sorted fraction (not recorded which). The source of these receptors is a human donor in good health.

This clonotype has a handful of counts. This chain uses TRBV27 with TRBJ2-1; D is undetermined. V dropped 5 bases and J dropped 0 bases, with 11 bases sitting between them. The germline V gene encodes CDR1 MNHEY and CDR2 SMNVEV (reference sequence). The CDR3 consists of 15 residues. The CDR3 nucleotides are TGTGCCAGCAGTCCCCAGATATTCTCCTACAATGAGCAGTTCTTC. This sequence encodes CASSPQIFSYNEQFF.

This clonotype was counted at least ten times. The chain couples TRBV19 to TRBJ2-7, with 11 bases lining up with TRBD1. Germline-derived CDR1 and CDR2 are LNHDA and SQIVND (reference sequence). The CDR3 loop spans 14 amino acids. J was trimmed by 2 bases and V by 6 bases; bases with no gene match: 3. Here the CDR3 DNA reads TGTGCCAGTAGGCCGGGACAGGGGGCCTACGAGCAGTACTTC. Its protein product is CASRPGQGAYEQYF.

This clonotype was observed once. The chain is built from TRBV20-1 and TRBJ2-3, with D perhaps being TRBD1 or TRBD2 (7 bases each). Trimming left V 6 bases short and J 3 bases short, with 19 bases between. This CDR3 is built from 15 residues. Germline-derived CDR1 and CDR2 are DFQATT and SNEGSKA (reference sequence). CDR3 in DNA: TGCAGTGCCCCAGGGGGGGGAGGGCCGACAGATACGCAGTATTTT. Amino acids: CSAPGGGGPTDTQYF.

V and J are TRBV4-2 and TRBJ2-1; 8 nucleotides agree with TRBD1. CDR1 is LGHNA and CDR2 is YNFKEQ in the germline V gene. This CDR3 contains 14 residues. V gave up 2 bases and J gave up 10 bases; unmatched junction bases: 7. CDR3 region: CASSQNTGGREQFF. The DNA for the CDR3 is TGTGCCAGCAGCCAAAATACAGGGGGGCGGGAGCAGTTCTTC.

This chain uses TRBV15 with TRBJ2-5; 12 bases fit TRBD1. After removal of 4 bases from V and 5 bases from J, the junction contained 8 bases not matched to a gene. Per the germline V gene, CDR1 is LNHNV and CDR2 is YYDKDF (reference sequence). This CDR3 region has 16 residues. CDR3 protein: CATSNPGTGGVETQYF. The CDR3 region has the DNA TGTGCCACCAGCAACCCCGGGACAGGGGGCGTGGAGACCCAGTACTTC. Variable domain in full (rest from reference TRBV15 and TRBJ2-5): DAMVIQNPRYQVTQFGKPVTLSCSQTLNHNVMYWYQQKSSQAPKLLFHYYDKDFNNEADTPDNFQSRRPNTSFCFLDIRSPGLGDTAMYLCATSNPGTGGVETQYFGPGTRLLVL.

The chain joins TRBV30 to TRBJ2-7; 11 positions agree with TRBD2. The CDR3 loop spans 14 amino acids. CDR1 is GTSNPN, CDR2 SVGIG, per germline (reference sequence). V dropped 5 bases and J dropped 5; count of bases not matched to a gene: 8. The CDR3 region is CAWGTSGRNHEQYF. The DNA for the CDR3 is TGTGCCTGGGGAACTAGCGGGAGAAACCACGAGCAGTACTTC.

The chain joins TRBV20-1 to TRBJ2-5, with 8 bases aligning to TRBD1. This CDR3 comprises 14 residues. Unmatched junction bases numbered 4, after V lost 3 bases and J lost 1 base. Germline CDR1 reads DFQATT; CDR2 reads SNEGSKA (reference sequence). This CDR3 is CSARRDRTQETQYF. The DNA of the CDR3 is TGCAGTGCTAGGAGGGACAGGACCCAAGAGACCCAGTACTTC.

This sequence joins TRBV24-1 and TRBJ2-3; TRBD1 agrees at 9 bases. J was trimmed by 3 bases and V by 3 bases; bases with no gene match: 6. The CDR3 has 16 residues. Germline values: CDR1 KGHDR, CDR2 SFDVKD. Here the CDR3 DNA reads TGTGCCACCAGTGATCGACAGGGGGGAAGGACAGATACGCAGTATTTT. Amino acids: CATSDRQGGRTDTQYF.

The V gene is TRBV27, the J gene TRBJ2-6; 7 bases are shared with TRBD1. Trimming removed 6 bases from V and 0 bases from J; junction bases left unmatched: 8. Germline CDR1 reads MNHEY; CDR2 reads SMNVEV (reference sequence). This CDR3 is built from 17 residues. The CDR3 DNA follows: TGTGCCAGCAGCCGACAGGGAAGGGGCTCTGGGGCCAACGTCCTGACTTTC. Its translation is CASSRQGRGSGANVLTF. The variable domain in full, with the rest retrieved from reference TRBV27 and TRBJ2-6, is EAQVTQNPRYLITVTGKKLTVTCSQNMNHEYMSWYRQDPGLGLRQIYYSMNVEVTDKGDVPEGYKVSRKEKRNFPLILESPSPNQTSLYFCASSRQGRGSGANVLTFGAGSRLTVL.

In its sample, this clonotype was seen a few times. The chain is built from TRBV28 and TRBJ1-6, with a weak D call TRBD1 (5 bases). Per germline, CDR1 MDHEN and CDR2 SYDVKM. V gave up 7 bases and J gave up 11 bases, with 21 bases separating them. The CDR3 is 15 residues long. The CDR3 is CASTDPAGNWAPLHF. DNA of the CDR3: TGTGCCAGCACCGACCCGGCAGGGAATTGGGCACCCCTCCACTTT. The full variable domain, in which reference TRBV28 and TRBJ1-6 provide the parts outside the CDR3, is DVKVTQSSRYLVKRTGEKVFLECVQDMDHENMFWYRQDPGLGLRLIYFSYDVKMKEKGDIPEGYSVSREKKERFSLILESASTNQTSMYLCASTDPAGNWAPLHFGNGTRLTVT.

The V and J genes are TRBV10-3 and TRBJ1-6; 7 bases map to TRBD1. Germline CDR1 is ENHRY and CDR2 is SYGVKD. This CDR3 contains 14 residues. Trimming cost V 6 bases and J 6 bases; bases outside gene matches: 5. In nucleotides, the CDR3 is TGTGCCATCAGCAAGACAGGGACTAATTCACCCCTCCACTTT. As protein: CAISKTGTNSPLHF.

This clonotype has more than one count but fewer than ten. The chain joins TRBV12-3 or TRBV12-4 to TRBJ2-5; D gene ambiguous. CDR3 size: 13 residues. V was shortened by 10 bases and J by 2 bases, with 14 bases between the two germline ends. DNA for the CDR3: TGTGCCACCACCCTAGGGCGTCAAGAGACCCAGTACTTC. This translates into CATTLGRQETQYF.

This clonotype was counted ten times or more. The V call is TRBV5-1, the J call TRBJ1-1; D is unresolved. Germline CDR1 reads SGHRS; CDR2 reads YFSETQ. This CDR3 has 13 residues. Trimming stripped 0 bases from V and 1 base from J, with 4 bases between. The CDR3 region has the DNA TGCGCCAGCAGCTTGGCGGGGAACACTGAAGCTTTCTTT. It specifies CASSLAGNTEAFF.

The CDR3 DNA sequence: TGCGCCAGCAGCTTGATGGAAGACGCTCAAGAGACCCAGTACTTC. It codes for CASSLMEDAQETQYF. The J gene is TRBJ2-5, the V gene TRBV5-1; D gene uncertain. CDR1 is SGHRS and CDR2 is YFSETQ in the germline V gene. V was cut by 1 base and J by 2 bases, with 12 bases left in between. This CDR3 comprises 15 residues.

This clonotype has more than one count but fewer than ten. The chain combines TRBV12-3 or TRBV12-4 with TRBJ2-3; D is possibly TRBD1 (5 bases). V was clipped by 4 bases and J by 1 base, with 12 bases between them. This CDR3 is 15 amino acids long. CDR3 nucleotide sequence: TGTGCCAGCAGTTCGCAGGGAATAGGCACAGATACGCAGTATTTT. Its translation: CASSSQGIGTDTQYF.

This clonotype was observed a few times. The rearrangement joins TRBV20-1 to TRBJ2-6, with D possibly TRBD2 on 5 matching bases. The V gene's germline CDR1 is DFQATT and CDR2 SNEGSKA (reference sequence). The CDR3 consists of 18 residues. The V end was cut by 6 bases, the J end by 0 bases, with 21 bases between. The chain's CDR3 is CSARNPRGEDSGANVLTF. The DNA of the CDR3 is TGCAGTGCGAGAAACCCCCGGGGAGAGGACTCTGGGGCCAACGTCCTGACTTTC.

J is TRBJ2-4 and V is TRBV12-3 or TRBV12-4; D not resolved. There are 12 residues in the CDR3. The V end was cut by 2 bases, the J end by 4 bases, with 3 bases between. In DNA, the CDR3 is TGTGCCAGCAGTTTACTGAAAAACATTCAGTACTTC. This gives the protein CASSLLKNIQYF.

CDR3 in amino acids: CASSFSTNTEAFF. CDR3 coding DNA: TGTGCCAGCAGCTTTTCCACGAACACTGAAGCTTTCTTT. This chain uses TRBV11-2 with TRBJ1-1, with unresolved D. Trimming removed 3 bases at V and 1 base at J, with 6 bases between. Germline lookup yields CDR1 SGHAT and CDR2 FQNNGV. The CDR3 is made up of 13 amino acids.

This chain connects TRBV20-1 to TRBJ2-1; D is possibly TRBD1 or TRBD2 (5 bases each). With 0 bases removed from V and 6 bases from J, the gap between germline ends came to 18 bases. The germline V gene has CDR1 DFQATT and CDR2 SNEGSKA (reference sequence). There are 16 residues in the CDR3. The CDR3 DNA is TGCAGTGCTAGAGAAGGCCTGGTGGGACCCCCCAATGAGCAGTTCTTC. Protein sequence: CSAREGLVGPPNEQFF.

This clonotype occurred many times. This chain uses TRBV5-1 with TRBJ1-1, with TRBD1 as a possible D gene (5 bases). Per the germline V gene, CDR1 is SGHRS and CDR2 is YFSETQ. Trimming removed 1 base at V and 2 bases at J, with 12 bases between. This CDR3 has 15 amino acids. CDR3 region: CASSLSGTFNTEAFF. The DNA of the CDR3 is TGCGCCAGCAGCTTGTCCGGGACCTTCAACACTGAAGCTTTCTTT. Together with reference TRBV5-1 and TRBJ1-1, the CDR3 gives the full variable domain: KAGVTQTPRYLIKTRGQQVTLSCSPISGHRSVSWYQQTPGQGLQFLFEYFSETQRNKGNFPGRFSGRQFSNSRSEMNVSTLELGDSALYLCASSLSGTFNTEAFFGQGTRLTVV.

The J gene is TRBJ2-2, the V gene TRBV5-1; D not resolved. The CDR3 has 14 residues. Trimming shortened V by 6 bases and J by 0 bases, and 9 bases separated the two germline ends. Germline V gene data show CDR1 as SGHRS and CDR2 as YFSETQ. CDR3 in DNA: TGCGCCAGCATGAGAGAAACGAACACCGGGGAGCTGTTTTTT. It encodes CASMRETNTGELFF.

CDR3 loop: CASRASWGNRGNTEAFF. The CDR3 DNA sequence: TGTGCCAGTAGAGCCTCCTGGGGGAACAGGGGGAACACTGAAGCTTTCTTT. The chain employs TRBV19 and TRBJ1-1, with TRBD1 matching over 7 bases. Germline V gives CDR1 LNHDA, CDR2 SQIVND (reference sequence). CDR3 length: 17 amino acids. The V gene end was trimmed by 6 bases and the J gene end by 1 base; junction bases not matched to a gene: 14. The complete variable domain, with remaining parts taken from reference TRBV19 and TRBJ1-1, reads DGGITQSPKYLFRKEGQNVTLSCEQNLNHDAMYWYRQDPGQGLRLIYYSQIVNDFQKGDIAEGYSVSREKKESFPLTVTSAQKNPTAFYLCASRASWGNRGNTEAFFGQGTRLTVV.

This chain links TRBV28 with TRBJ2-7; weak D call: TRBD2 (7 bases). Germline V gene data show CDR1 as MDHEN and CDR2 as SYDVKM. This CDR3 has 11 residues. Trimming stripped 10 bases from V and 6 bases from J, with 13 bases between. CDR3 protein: CAIRGGFEQYF. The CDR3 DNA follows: TGTGCCATTAGGGGGGGATTCGAGCAGTACTTC.

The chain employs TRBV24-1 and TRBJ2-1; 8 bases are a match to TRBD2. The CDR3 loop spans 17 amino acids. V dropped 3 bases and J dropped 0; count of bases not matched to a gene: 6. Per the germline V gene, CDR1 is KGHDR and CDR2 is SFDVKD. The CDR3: CATSDPTSGSSYNEQFF. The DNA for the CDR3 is TGTGCCACCAGTGATCCAACTAGCGGCAGCTCCTACAATGAGCAGTTCTTC.

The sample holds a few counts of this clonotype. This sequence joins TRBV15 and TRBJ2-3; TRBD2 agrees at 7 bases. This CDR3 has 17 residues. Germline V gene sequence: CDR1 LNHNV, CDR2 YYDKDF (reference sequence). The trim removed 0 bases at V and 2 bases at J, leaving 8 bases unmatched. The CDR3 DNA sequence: TGTGCCACCAGCAGAGATAGCGGAGCGGGACTCACAGATACGCAGTATTTT. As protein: CATSRDSGAGLTDTQYF.